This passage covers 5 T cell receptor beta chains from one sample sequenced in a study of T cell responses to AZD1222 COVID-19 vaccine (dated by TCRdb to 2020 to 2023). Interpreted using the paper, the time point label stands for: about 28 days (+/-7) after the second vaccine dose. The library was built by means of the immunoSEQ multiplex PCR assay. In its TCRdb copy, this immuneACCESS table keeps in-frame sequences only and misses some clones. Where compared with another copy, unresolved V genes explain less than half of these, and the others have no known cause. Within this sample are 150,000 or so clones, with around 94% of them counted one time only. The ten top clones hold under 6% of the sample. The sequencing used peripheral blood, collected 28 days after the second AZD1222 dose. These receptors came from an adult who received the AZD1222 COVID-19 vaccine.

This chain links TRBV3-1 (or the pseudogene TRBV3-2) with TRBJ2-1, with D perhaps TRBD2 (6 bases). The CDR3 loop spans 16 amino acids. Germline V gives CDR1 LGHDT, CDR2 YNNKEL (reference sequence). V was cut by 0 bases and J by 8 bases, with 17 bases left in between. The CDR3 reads CASSQDHGSVDYEQFF. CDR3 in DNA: TGTGCCAGCAGCCAAGATCACGGGAGTGTGGACTATGAGCAGTTCTTC.

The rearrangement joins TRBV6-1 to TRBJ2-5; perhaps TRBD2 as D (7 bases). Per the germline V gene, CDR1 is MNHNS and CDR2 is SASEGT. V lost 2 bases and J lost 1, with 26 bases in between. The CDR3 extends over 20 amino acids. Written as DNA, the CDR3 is TGTGCCAGCAGTGAATATGGGGGGGCAGGAGCGGCCAGTTTCCAAGAGACCCAGTACTTC. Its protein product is CASSEYGGAGAASFQETQYF.

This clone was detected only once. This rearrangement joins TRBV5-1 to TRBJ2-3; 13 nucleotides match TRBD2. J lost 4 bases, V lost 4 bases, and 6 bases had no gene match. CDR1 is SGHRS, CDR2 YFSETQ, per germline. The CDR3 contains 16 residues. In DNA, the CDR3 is TGCGCCAGCAGCCTCGGACTAGCGGGAGTCCCAGATACGCAGTATTTT. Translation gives CASSLGLAGVPDTQYF. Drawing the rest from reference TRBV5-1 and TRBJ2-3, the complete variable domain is KAGVTQTPRYLIKTRGQQVTLSCSPISGHRSVSWYQQTPGQGLQFLFEYFSETQRNKGNFPGRFSGRQFSNSRSEMNVSTLELGDSALYLCASSLGLAGVPDTQYFGPGTRLTVL.

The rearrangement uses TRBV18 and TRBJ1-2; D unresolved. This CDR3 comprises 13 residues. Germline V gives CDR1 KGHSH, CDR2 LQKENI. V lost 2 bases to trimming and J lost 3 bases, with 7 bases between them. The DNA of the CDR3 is TGTGCCAGCTCACCAGGCGAGGACTATGGCTACACCTTC. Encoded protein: CASSPGEDYGYTF.

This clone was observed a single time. This chain's CDR3 is CATSRDFAGRSYEQYF. CDR3 DNA sequence: TGTGCCACCAGCAGAGACTTCGCAGGACGTTCCTACGAGCAGTACTTC. This sequence joins TRBV15 and TRBJ2-7; D ambiguous. CDR3 length equals 16 residues. The ends were cut back, 0 bases at V and 1 base at J, with 13 bases in the middle. Germline assignment: CDR1 LNHNV and CDR2 YYDKDF (reference sequence).